This T cell receptor (beta chain) was observed in a study of blood T cell repertoires in COVID-19. About the study: There were acute and convalescent COVID-19 samples, and they came from the United States, Italy and Spain. T cells, B-cell-depleted T cells, or PBMCs supplied cDNA or gDNA.

This CDR3 has 18 residues. In germline, CDR1 is LGHNA, CDR2 YNFKEQ. J was trimmed by 0 bases and V by 4 bases; bases with no gene match: 8. Original processing methods: Nucleated cell number was recorded as an estimate derived from reference gene primer amplification. Here immunoSEQ multiplex PCR was the method, and the copy in TCRdb shows in-frame clones only, minus some. Clone size and V and J calls were adopted from that table, with D and trimming inferred from the DNA. The data hold some 120,000 clones, with about 87% observed a single time. The material sequenced was peripheral blood. This TCR was recovered from a woman between 50 and 59 years old with acute or convalescent COVID-19. The chain carries TRBV4-2 and TRBJ2-7, with 14 bases that match TRBD2. Written as DNA, the CDR3 is TGTGCCAGCAGCCGCCTTTCCGGGACTAGCGGGGGCTCCTACGAGCAGTACTTC. Translating it yields CASSRLSGTSGGSYEQYF.